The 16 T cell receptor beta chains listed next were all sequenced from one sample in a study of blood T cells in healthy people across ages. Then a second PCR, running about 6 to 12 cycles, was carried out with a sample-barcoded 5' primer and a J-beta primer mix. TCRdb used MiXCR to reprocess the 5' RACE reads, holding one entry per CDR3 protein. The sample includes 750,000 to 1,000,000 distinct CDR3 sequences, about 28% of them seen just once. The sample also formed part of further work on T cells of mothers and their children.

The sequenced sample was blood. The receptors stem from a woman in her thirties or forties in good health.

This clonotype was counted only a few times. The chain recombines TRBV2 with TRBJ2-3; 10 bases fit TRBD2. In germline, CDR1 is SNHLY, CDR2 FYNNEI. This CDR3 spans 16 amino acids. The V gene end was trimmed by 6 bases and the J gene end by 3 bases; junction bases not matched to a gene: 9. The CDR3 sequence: CASRAQGSGGTDTQYF. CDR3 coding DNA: TGTGCCAGCAGGGCTCAAGGTAGCGGGGGGACAGATACGCAGTATTTT.

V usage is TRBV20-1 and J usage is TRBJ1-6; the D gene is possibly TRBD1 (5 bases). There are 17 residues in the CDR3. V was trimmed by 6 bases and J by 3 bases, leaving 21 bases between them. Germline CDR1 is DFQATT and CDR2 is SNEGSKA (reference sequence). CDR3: CSAREMDREYYNSPLHF. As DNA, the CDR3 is TGCAGTGCCAGGGAGATGGACCGGGAATACTATAATTCACCCCTCCACTTT.

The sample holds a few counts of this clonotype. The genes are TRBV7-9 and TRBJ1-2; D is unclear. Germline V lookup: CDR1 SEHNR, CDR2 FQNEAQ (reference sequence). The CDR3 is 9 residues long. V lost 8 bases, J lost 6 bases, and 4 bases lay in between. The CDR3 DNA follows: TGTGCCAGCCCTAATGGCTACACCTTC. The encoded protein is CASPNGYTF.

CDR3 DNA sequence: TGTGCCTGGGGAACAGGGGGCGGTTCTGGTGAGCAGTTCTTC. This translates into CAWGTGGGSGEQFF. This chain links TRBV30 with TRBJ2-1; TRBD1 aligns across 9 bases. The V gene's germline CDR1 is GTSNPN and CDR2 SVGIG (reference sequence). V dropped 5 bases and J dropped 9; count of bases not matched to a gene: 11. This CDR3 is 14 amino acids long.

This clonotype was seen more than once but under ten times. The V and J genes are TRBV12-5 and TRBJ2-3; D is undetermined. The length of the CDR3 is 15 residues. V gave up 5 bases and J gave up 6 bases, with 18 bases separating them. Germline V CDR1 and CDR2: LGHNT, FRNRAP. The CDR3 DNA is TGTGCTAGTGGTCCCCGGACGCCCAAAGGGGATACGCAGTATTTT. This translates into CASGPRTPKGDTQYF. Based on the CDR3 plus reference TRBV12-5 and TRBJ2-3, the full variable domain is DARVTQTPRHKVTEMGQEVTMRCQPILGHNTVFWYRQTMMQGLELLAYFRNRAPLDDSGMPKDRFSAEMPDATLATLKIQPSEPRDSAVYFCASGPRTPKGDTQYFGPGTRLTVL.

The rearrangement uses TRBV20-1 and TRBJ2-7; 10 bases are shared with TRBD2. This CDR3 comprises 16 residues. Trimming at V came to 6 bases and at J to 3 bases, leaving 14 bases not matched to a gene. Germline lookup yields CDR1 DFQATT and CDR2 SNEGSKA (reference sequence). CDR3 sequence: CSAPIWTSGVGYEQYF. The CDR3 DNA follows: TGCAGTGCCCCGATTTGGACTAGCGGTGTGGGCTACGAGCAGTACTTC.

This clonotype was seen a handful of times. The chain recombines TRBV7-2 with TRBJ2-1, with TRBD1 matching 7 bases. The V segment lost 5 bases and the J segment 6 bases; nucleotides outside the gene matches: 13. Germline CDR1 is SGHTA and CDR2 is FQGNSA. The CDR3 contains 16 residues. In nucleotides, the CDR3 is TGTGCCAGCAGCACCGACAGGGACGTAGGAACCAATGAGCAGTTCTTC. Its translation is CASSTDRDVGTNEQFF.

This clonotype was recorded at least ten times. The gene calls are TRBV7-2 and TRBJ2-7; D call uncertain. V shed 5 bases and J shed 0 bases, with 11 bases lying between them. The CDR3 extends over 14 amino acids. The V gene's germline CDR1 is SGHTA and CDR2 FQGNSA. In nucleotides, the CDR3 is TGTGCCAGCAGCCCCAGACGGAACTCCTACGAGCAGTACTTC. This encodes CASSPRRNSYEQYF.

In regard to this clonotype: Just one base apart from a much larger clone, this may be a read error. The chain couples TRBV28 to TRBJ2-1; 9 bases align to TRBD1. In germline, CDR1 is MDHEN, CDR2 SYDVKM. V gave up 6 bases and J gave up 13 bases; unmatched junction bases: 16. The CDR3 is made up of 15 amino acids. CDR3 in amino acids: CASRAGQGLSETQFF. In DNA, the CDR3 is TGTGCCAGCAGAGCCGGACAGGGGCTTTCAGAGACCCAGTTCTTC.

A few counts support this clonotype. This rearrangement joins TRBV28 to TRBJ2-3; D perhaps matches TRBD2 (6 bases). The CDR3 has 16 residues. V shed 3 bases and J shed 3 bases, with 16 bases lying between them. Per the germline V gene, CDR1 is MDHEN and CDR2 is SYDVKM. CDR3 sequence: CASSFWGGSGTDTQYF. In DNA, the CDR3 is TGTGCCAGCAGTTTCTGGGGAGGAAGTGGTACAGATACGCAGTATTTT.

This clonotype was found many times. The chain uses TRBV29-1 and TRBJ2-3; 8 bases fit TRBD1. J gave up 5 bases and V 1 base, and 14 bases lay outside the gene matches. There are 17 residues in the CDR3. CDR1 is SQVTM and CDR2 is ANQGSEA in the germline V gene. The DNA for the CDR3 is TGCAGCGTTGAAGGGGGAGAAACGGGACAGGTAGTAGATACGCAGTATTTT. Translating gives CSVEGGETGQVVDTQYF.

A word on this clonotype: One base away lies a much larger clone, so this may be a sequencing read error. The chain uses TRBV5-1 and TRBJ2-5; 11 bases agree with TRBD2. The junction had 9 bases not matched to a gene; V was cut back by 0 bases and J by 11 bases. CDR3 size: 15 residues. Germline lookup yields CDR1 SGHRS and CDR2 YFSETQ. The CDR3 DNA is TGCGCCAGCAGCTTGGCCCCTAGCGGGGGGATTGAGCAGTACTTC. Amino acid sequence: CASSLAPSGGIEQYF.

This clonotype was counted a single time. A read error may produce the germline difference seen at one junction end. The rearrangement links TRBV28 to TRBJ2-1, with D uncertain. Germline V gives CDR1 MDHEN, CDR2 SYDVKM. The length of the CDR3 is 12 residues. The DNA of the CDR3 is TGTACCAGCAGTTTGCAGCTAAATGAGCAGTTCTTC. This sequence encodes CTSSLQLNEQFF.

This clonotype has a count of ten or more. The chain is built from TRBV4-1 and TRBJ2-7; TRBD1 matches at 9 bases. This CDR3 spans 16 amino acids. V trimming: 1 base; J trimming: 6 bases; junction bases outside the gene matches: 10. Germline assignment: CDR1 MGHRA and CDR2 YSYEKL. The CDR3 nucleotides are TGCGCCAGCAGCCAAGGGAGGGGGACAGGGACCGGCGAGCAGTACTTC. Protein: CASSQGRGTGTGEQYF.

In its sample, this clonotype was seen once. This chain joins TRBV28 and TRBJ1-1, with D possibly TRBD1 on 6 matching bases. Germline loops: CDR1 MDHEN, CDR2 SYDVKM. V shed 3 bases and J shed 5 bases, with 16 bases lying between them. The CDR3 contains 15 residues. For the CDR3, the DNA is TGTGCCAGCAGTTTGTCAACAGGGTTAGGAACTGAAGCTTTCTTT. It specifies CASSLSTGLGTEAFF.

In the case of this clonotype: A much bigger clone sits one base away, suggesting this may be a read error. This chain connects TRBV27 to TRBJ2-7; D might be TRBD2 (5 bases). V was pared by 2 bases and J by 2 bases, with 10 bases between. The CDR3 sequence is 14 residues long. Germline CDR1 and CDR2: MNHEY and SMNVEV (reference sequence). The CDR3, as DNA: TGTGCCAGCAGTTTACGGGAACTAGCCTACGAGCAGTACTTC. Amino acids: CASSLRELAYEQYF.